This T cell receptor beta chain was captured by sequencing in a study of T cell responses to AZD1222 COVID-19 vaccine (dated by TCRdb to about 2021). About the full investigation: A total of 233 trial participants underwent TCR sequencing, of whom 207 received two doses of AZD1222 and roughly 25 received two doses of the MenACWY control vaccine. Enrollment into the trials was organized by age into subgroups of 18-55, 56-69 and 70-plus years, and those subgroups contained approximately 150, 30 and 60 TCR-sequenced participants, respectively.

CDR3 length: 14 amino acids, cysteine to phenylalanine. Only the CDR3 portion is preserved as DNA: 42 bases, with reading frame beginning at the first base. The trim is 5 bases for V and 6 bases for J, with a gap of 15 bases between the germline ends. The germline V gene (reference sequence) sets CDR1 to SEHNR and CDR2 to FQNEAQ. Broader findings and caveats from the paper: The 56-69-year group was small, and its depth increase did not reach significance, likely because of low power. Only five or six AZD1222 recipients were SARS-CoV-2 seropositive at baseline, limiting conclusions about previously exposed vaccinees. Reportedly, close to half of the unique spike-specific TCRs recognized epitopes lying outside the regions that are mutated in the B.1.351 and B.1.1.7 variants. CD4 TCRs associated with the vaccine covered the entire spike protein, and the dominant responses were in regions 160-218 and 743-854. After two AZD1222 doses, spike-specific TCR breadth and depth were significantly higher than at day 0 and than in MenACWY recipients. Participants were mostly white British, with more females than males. The authors suggested clonal diversity may have been underestimated. Because no day 14 peak-response samples were available, the repertoires could be characterized only after the peak T cell response.

Comment on this clone: Its antigen target is currently unknown. Base quality data are lacking; no much larger clone is found one base away.

The CDR3 regions of human TCRbeta chains were analyzed by immunosequencing. The study's processing was this. TCRs in the repertoires were matched against a reference library of SARS-CoV-2-specific TCRs that had been generated with the MIRA antigen-specificity platform. Breadth was defined as the fraction of unique TCRs that were SARS-CoV-2-associated. Depth was defined as the fraction of total T cells that were SARS-CoV-2-associated. Using the MIRA data, each spike-specific TCR was mapped to the spike region that the TCR reacts to and placed in a CD4 or CD8 class. Log10-transformed breadth and depth values were compared by one-way ANOVA with Sidak's multiple comparisons tests. Held by TCRdb, this immuneACCESS table contains in-frame sequences only and omits some clones. Under half of the omission traces to an unresolved V gene where checked; the cause of the rest is unknown. The V and J calls and clone size were taken over from that table, and D and trimming were inferred from the DNA. Across this sample there are about 99,000 clones, with more than 85% seen only once. The ten largest clonotypes hold just over 8% of the sample.

The time point label corresponds to: about 28 days (+/-7) after the second vaccine dose. AZD1222 recipients with second doses at about 4 weeks or about 12 weeks were pooled, because spike-specific TCR depth and breadth did not differ between schedules. The vaccinee samples were drawn from two UK trials, COV001 and COV002, one of which was a single-blind randomized controlled phase 2/3 trial testing AZD1222 (ChAdOx1 nCoV-19) in healthy adults. For TCRbeta chain sequencing, PBMC samples from trial participants were taken at day 0 and at day 28 after the second dose. The sequenced sample was peripheral blood, obtained 28 days after the second AZD1222 dose. The TCR sequence derives from an adult who received the AZD1222 COVID-19 vaccine. This sequence uses TRBV7-9 and TRBJ2-3; matching of 6 bases hints at TRBD1 as the D gene. At the DNA level, the sequence is TGTGCCAGCAGCCCTCTAGACAGGCCGGATACGCAGTATTTT. It translates as CASSPLDRPDTQYF.